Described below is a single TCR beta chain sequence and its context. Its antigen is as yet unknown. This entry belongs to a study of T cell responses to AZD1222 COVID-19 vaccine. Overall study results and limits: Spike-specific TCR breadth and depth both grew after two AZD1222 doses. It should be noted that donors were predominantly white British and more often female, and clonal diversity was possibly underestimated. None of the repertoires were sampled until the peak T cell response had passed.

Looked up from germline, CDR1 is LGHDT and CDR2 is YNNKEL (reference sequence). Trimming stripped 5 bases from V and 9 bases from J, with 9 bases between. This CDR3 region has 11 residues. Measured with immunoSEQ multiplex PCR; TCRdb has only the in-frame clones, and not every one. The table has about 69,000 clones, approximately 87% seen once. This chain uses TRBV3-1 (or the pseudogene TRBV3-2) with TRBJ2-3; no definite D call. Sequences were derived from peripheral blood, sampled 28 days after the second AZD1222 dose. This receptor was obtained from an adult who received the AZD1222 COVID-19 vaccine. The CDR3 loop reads CASSSAGTQYF. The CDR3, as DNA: TGTGCCAGCAGCTCCGCCGGCACGCAGTATTTT.